The entry that follows covers one T cell receptor beta chain sequence. This receptor's antigen is unknown. Base qualities are not provided; no much larger clone lies one nucleotide away. Library preparation used the immunoSEQ multiplex PCR assay. The multiplex PCR relied on a mix of 60 forward primers for TCR Vbeta segments and 13 reverse primers for TCR Jbeta segments. A multiplex PCR assay on genomic DNA amplified the CDR3 region of rearranged TCR beta genes. The amplified TCR beta libraries were sequenced on the Illumina HiSeq System as 87-base-pair reads. The paper's data handling went like this. A later analysis tallied 75 million to 85 million unique TCR beta chains across the 700 or so repertoires, and about 12 million of those chains were shared by two or more donors. Raw reads were error-corrected and collapsed into unique sequences with a nearest-neighbor algorithm that merged closely related sequences to remove PCR and sequencing errors. To assign V, D and J gene segments, CDR3 sequences were aligned to IMGT reference sequences. Each retained sequence needed at least a six-nucleotide match to both a V gene segment and a J gene segment. A rearrangement was called productive if the CDR3 had no stop codons and remained in frame with V and J, and every other rearrangement was called non-productive. CDR3 was defined by IMGT convention, running from the second conserved V-encoded cysteine to the conserved J-encoded phenylalanine. The earlier analysis of about 500 of the donors excluded sequences that lacked an unambiguous match to a single V gene segment. An earlier analysis of around 600 of the donors classified V segments as functional when productive rearrangements were above 56.7% and as segregating when the standard deviation between donors was above 5%. To diagnose cytomegalovirus status from the catalog of TCR beta chain sequences, a statistical classification framework was built. V and J gene assignment, in a later analysis, came from comparing TCR nucleotide sequences with IMGT/GENE-DB human TR gene sequences. The TCRdist pipeline was used in a later analysis to assign CDR3 sequences and most-parsimonious VDJ recombination scenarios. A later analysis defined each TCR beta chain by its CDR3 amino acid sequence plus V-gene family, and excluded reads lacking a unique V-gene family. In a later analysis, 450 to 600 highly shared, low-generation-probability nucleotide sequences were removed to address suspected cross-contamination and a sequencing artifact. For each public chain, a later analysis derived a clonal expansion index from normalized ranks of inferred template counts within each repertoire. Generation probabilities in a later analysis came from a VDJ recombination model fitted to out-of-frame rearrangements, and those results were checked against IGoR. A later analysis scored TCR-TCR, TCR-HLA and TCR-CMV co-occurrence with hypergeometric tests, applying a repertoire-size bias correction to TCR pairs. False discovery rates were estimated in a later analysis by permuting HLA or CMV assignments 20 times. In a later analysis, co-occurring TCRs were grouped using DBSCAN, and TCRdist sequence similarity was added for clustering within HLA-allele-positive subsets. For co-occurrence clustering, repertoires with fewer than 30,000 or more than 120,000 public chains were excluded, along with 4 to 6 repertoires with anomalous nucleotide sharing. TCRdb limited this immuneACCESS table to in-frame rearrangements with V and J called. A share of clones is missing; checked studies link under half to unresolved V genes, and the rest is unexplained. D and trimming come from the DNA, and the V and J calls and clone size come from that table. A total of 120,000 or so clones appear in this sample, roughly 77% of them only once. The ten largest account for roughly 1.8% of the sample.

Reading the germline V gene gives CDR1 SGDLS and CDR2 YYNGEE. The junction carries 16 bases between V and J, which are trimmed by 4 bases and 0 bases respectively. CDR3 length: 16 amino acids, cysteine to phenylalanine. Here the CDR3 DNA is all that survives: 48 bases in frame from base 1. This sample is drawn from a study of cytomegalovirus exposure and HLA in healthy donors (TCRdb year 2017). As for the study more broadly: In an earlier analysis of 587 of the donors, approximately 260 Gb of sequence data and 90 million to 120 million unique TCR beta sequences from about 190 million T cells were reported. An early release that covered some 630 HLA-typed donors contained approximately 300 gigabases of sequencing data and 85 million to 100 million unique TCR sequences. Of the approximately 400 genotyped donors, over 65% fell in the genetic ancestry cluster associated with self-reported Caucasian donors. The aim of the study was to test whether cataloging public T cell receptors could identify signatures of past pathogen exposure. Using immunosequencing, the study profiled T cell repertoires from about 610 subjects and related those repertoires to cytomegalovirus serostatus. Besides the first cohort of hundreds of subjects, a separate validation cohort made up of 120 different subjects was used. To predict cytomegalovirus infection status, the study combined high-throughput TCR immunosequencing, statistical association of individual TCRs with disease status, and machine learning. To study patterns of TCR occurrence, a later analysis re-analyzed previously published TCR beta repertoires from hundreds of donors and added high-resolution HLA genotyping. Rather than drawing on any new phenotypic data, the later analysis identified candidate immune exposures from TCR beta sequences and the way those sequences occurred across donors. An earlier analysis of roughly 600 of the donors used high-throughput TCR beta sequencing to judge whether each TCR beta V gene segment behaved as functional or pseudogenic. Donor age, sex, ethnicity and CMV serostatus were compiled alongside the repertoire data. Genome-wide SNP genotypes for about 65% of the 666 donors were used in a later genetic analysis, which treated that subset as a discovery cohort. Every discovery cohort repertoire had been produced on one sequencing platform. HLA typing covered class I and class II loci at four-digit resolution. The number of typed donors differed by locus: roughly 629-640 for A, B, C, DRB1 and DQB1; 500 to 550 for DQA1; around 580 for DPA1; and around 490 for DPB1. Several DR-DQ haplotypes were handled as single units for association and clustering, since linkage in the cohort was strong. On average, roughly 200,000 unique TCR beta nucleotide sequences were sequenced per donor among about 400 genotyped donors of the cohort, with 15% to 20% of those sequences being non-productive.

The cohort was made up of roughly 670 healthy bone marrow donors. At the time of sampling, every cohort member was nominally healthy, though immune exposures that went unrecorded were likely present. The donor was CMV seronegative and belonged to the group of more than 300 seronegative cohort members. Every donor gave a peripheral blood sample, and the peripheral blood mononuclear cells from that sample were used for TCR beta sequencing. Genomic DNA was extracted from the blood cell samples with the Qiagen DNeasy Blood Extraction Kit. Study-wide findings and limitations: In the study, some 160 TCR beta chains were listed as associated with cytomegalovirus. Only TCR beta chains were sequenced in this cohort, and the absence of alpha or paired-chain data limited detectable features. In a later analysis, around 17,000 TCR beta sequences were associated with specific HLA alleles at a false discovery rate of 0.05. In a later analysis, TCR association rates were found to vary across HLA loci, with the most associated TCRs seen for DRB1 alleles and the fewest for HLA-C alleles. In a later analysis, HLA-associated TCR beta chains showed more clonal expansion and lower generation probabilities than non-associated chains that were equally common. Presence/absence analyses assumed roughly uniform sequencing depth across donors, an assumption that may not hold. An earlier analysis of around 500 of the donors showed that most TCR beta V segments appeared in productive rearrangements either about 87% or about 30% of the time, which broadly matched IMGT annotations. The earlier analysis of 587 of the donors excluded 15 to 20 rarely observed V segments, including chromosome 9 orphons, because counts were too low. A further reported finding was that TCR beta sequences accurately predicted the HLA-A and HLA-B alleles for most subjects in the first cohort. Most TCR sequences were seen in very few donors, while some public TCRs were found in many individuals. In vitro tests confirmed that three of the cytomegalovirus-associated TCR beta chains recognize cytomegalovirus antigens. Linkage disequilibrium might explain the correlated functional status among segregating V segments, but an unknown experimental factor could not be excluded. CMV serostatus was the only immune exposure information available for the cohort. In a later genetic analysis, fewer N-insertions in productive TCRs were reported among donors in an Asian-associated ancestry cluster than the roughly 700-donor mean. Because the 87-base-pair reads could not distinguish some IMGT-functional V segments, including TRBV6-2 and TRBV6-3, those segments were excluded. According to a later analysis, most CMV-associated TCR beta chains appeared to be HLA-restricted, and the HLA associations seemed to be driven largely by CMV exposure. Cytomegalovirus status was reported to be diagnosed by the classifier with high specificity and sensitivity in both the original and validation cohorts. Assigning TCR associations to individual alleles was difficult when HLA alleles, especially DR and DQ, strongly co-occurred. A cluster of highly shared sequence variants was judged likely to be a technical artifact of the sequencing pipeline. In a later analysis, several top co-occurrence clusters were reported to appear linked to parvovirus B19, influenza, CMV and Epstein-Barr virus. A later genetic analysis associated a missense DCLRE1C variant with V-gene and J-gene trimming of TCR beta chains, and an independent cohort replicated the association. The authors suggested that the approach could potentially be extended to other disease states and immunological phenotypes. Because HLA typing was missing for some donors at each locus, association tests included only the typed subset.

In this chain, TRBV9 is recombined with TRBJ1-2; the D gene is possibly TRBD1, with 5 bases matching. The sequenced sample was PBMCs. The receptor was derived from a man aged 18-30 years in good health and CMV-seronegative. The CDR3 in this case is CASSPYGTHTNYGYTF. The nucleotide sequence is given as TGTGCCAGCAGCCCATACGGGACTCATACTAACTATGGCTACACCTTC.